This TCR beta chain was found in a study of PD-1 blockade in classical Hodgkin lymphoma. Study at large: The nivolumab dose that patients received was 3 mg/kg, given intravenously every 2 weeks. Study results and caveats: Lower baseline TCR diversity was reported for newly diagnosed patients than for healthy donors. By C4D1 there was a significant rise in CD4+ TCR diversity but not in CD8+ TCR diversity. Complete responders possessed baseline diversity comparable to newly diagnosed patients.

Every patient experienced relapse after autologous stem cell transplantation, and brentuximab vedotin exposure varied. The CDR3 extends over 17 amino acids. The germline CDR1 and CDR2 sequences are SGHRS and YFSETQ. V dropped 4 bases and J dropped 3 bases, with 22 bases sitting between them. This clone was counted between two and nine times. Its antigen is still unknown. TCRdb's copy holds only in-frame clones and misses some; the assay was immunoSEQ multiplex PCR. Of about 13,000 clones listed, 90% to 95% are singletons. The starting material was peripheral blood mononuclear cells (PBMCs), obtained at baseline. The genes are TRBV5-1 and TRBJ1-1; perhaps TRBD1 as D (5 bases). This TCR was recovered from a human donor with classical Hodgkin lymphoma. The CDR3 DNA follows: TGCGCCAGCAGCCCCGGGGGGGGGTCGTTGTATTACACTGAAGCTTTCTTT. The encoded protein is CASSPGGGSLYYTEAFF.